The following is a T cell receptor (beta chain) sequence with its context. Everyone who took part was roughly 18 to 95 years old, and they came from fewer than 25 US areas. Two negative PCRs, clearance, or symptom resolution characterized the recovered Cohort 3 donors. This record comes from a study of blood T cell repertoires in COVID-19. In the study overall: Sites across the United States, Italy and Spain contributed samples from acute and convalescent COVID-19.

CDR1 is SGHNT, CDR2 YENEEA, per germline. CDR3 length equals 15 residues. V was clipped by 1 base and J by 7 bases; unmatched bases: 6. Per the original methods: From reference gene primer amplification, estimates of nucleated cell counts were derived. This table comes from immunoSEQ multiplex PCR, and its TCRdb copy is limited to in-frame clones, with some not included. The V and J calls and clone size were taken over from that table, and D and trimming were inferred from the DNA. The repertoire includes a few hundred thousand clones, 92% of them detected once, and approximately 18% sits in the top ten.

This rearrangement joins TRBV11-3 to TRBJ2-1; 8 bases agree with TRBD2. The sequencing input was PBMCs or T cells enriched from blood (not recorded which). The receptor was isolated from a woman in her twenties or thirties who had recovered from COVID-19. The CDR3, as DNA: TGTGCCAGCAGCTTAGGGGGACTAGATTATAATGAGCAGTTCTTC. Protein product: CASSLGGLDYNEQFF.